Below, 30 T cell receptor beta chains from the same sample are listed, as sequenced in a study of blood T cell repertoires in COVID-19. Sequencing was performed with immunoSEQ multiplex PCR; in TCRdb, only in-frame clones are kept and a portion is missing. The sample carries 250,000 to 300,000 clones, 80% to 90% recorded once. The specimen was peripheral blood. These TCRs come from a woman between 65 and 79 years old with COVID-19, enrolled during active disease.

This clone was seen a handful of times. The CDR3 nucleotides are TGTGCCAGCAGGGGGGAAGGGGGCCGGACTGAAGCTTTCTTT. Translating it yields CASRGEGGRTEAFF. This chain links TRBV6-5 with TRBJ1-1, with 7 bases fitting TRBD1. The ends lost 6 bases at V and 5 bases at J; junction bases unmatched: 9. The CDR3 sequence is 14 residues long. Germline-derived CDR1 and CDR2 are MNHEY and SVGAGI.

This clone was recorded once. V and J are TRBV2 and TRBJ2-4, with D possibly matching TRBD2 (6 bases). The V gene's germline CDR1 is SNHLY and CDR2 FYNNEI. This CDR3 spans 16 amino acids. V dropped 3 bases and J dropped 3 bases, with 15 bases sitting between them. CDR3 sequence reads: CASSDVGRGSKNIQYF. The CDR3 bases are TGTGCCAGCAGTGATGTCGGGAGAGGGAGCAAAAACATTCAGTACTTC.

The count of this clone is one. The V call is TRBV28, the J call TRBJ1-2, with TRBD1 matching 7 bases. The CDR3 runs 12 residues. V was pared by 10 bases and J by 6 bases, with 8 bases of the junction left unmatched. Germline V CDR1 and CDR2: MDHEN, SYDVKM. For the CDR3, the DNA is TGTGCCATAGCACAGCAGGGGGATGGCTACACCTTC. It is translated as CAIAQQGDGYTF.

The V gene is TRBV29-1, the J gene TRBJ1-4; D is uncertain. The germline CDR1 and CDR2 sequences are SQVTM and ANQGSEA. The germline V and J ends were trimmed by 6 bases and 5 bases, with 10 bases remaining between them. The CDR3 totals 12 residues. CDR3 region: CSVRTRNEKLFF. In DNA, the CDR3 is TGCAGCGTCCGCACTAGGAATGAAAAACTGTTTTTT.

The chain uses TRBV5-1 and TRBJ1-1, with D possibly being TRBD1 (5 bases). From germline, CDR1 is SGHRS and CDR2 YFSETQ. This CDR3 is built from 13 residues. V lost 0 bases and J 11 bases, leaving 14 bases between the germline ends. CDR3 sequence: CASSLEEGRVAFF. DNA of the CDR3: TGCGCCAGCAGCTTGGAGGAGGGGCGCGTGGCTTTCTTT.

The V gene is TRBV5-4, the J gene TRBJ1-4; D unresolved. The CDR3 is 15 residues long. Germline CDR1 and CDR2: SGHNT and YYREEE (reference sequence). The germline V and J ends were trimmed by 1 base and 1 base, with 8 bases remaining between them. Here the CDR3 DNA reads TGTGCCAGCAGCTTGCCGAGCGGAACTAATGAAAAACTGTTTTTT. Amino acid sequence: CASSLPSGTNEKLFF.

The rearrangement uses TRBV6-6 and TRBJ2-5, with TRBD2 identical over 8 bases. Germline V CDR1 and CDR2: MNHNY, SVGAGI (reference sequence). Trimming removed 8 bases from V and 1 base from J; junction bases left unmatched: 6. The CDR3 contains 14 residues. In DNA form, the CDR3 reads TGTGCCAGCGGGAATAGCGGGGCCCAAGAGACCCAGTACTTC. Protein product: CASGNSGAQETQYF.

This clone was found a few times. J is TRBJ2-2 and V is TRBV19; 7 bases are a match to TRBD1. CDR1 LNHDA and CDR2 SQIVND come from the germline V gene (reference sequence). V was clipped by 7 bases and J by 1 base; unmatched bases: 9. The CDR3 totals 16 residues. CDR3 DNA: TGTGCCAGTAACCCAAGACAGGGACGGAACACCGGGGAGCTGTTTTTT. Translated: CASNPRQGRNTGELFF.

V and J are TRBV3-1 (or the pseudogene TRBV3-2) and TRBJ2-2; 8 nucleotides agree with TRBD2. V lost 6 bases and J lost 0; bases outside the gene matches: 3. This CDR3 has 15 residues. Per germline, CDR1 LGHDT and CDR2 YNNKEL (reference sequence). The CDR3 spells CASRLAGSNTGELFF. The CDR3, as DNA: TGTGCCAGCAGATTAGCGGGATCGAACACCGGGGAGCTGTTTTTT.

CDR3 DNA: TGTGCCAGCAGTGAACTGGCGGATTTATTGTATGGCTACACCTTC. Its translation: CASSELADLLYGYTF. This rearrangement joins TRBV2 to TRBJ1-2; D remains ambiguous. The CDR3 contains 15 residues. Germline CDR1 is SNHLY and CDR2 is FYNNEI. V gave up 2 bases and J gave up 5 bases, with 15 bases separating them.

The chain carries TRBV28 and TRBJ2-3; perhaps TRBD2 as D (6 bases). Per the germline V gene, CDR1 is MDHEN and CDR2 is SYDVKM. CDR3 size: 16 residues. The germline V and J ends were trimmed by 3 bases and 0 bases, with 13 bases remaining between them. This chain's CDR3 is CASSLGLTTSTDTQYF. In DNA form, the CDR3 reads TGTGCCAGCAGTTTGGGACTTACTACTAGCACAGATACGCAGTATTTT. Drawing the rest from reference TRBV28 and TRBJ2-3, the complete variable domain is DVKVTQSSRYLVKRTGEKVFLECVQDMDHENMFWYRQDPGLGLRLIYFSYDVKMKEKGDIPEGYSVSREKKERFSLILESASTNQTSMYLCASSLGLTTSTDTQYFGPGTRLTVL.

The DNA of the CDR3 is TGTGCCAGCAGTGAAGCGGGACAGGGGGGGGAGCAGTACTTC. Its protein product is CASSEAGQGGEQYF. The V gene is TRBV2, the J gene TRBJ2-7; 11 bases are shared with TRBD1. V gave up 0 bases and J gave up 7 bases; unmatched junction bases: 2. Germline lookup yields CDR1 SNHLY and CDR2 FYNNEI. This CDR3 contains 14 residues.

The V call is TRBV12-5, the J call TRBJ2-1, with D perhaps matching TRBD2 (7 bases). The V end lost 0 bases, the J end lost 4 bases, and 16 bases lay between the germline ends. CDR3 length: 17 amino acids. Germline V gives CDR1 LGHNT, CDR2 FRNRAP. The CDR3 loop is CASGLVLGGVDYNEQFF. DNA for the CDR3: TGTGCTAGTGGTTTGGTACTAGGGGGGGTTGATTACAATGAGCAGTTCTTC.

V and J are TRBV2 and TRBJ1-1; TRBD1 matches at 9 bases. The ends lost 7 bases at V and 4 bases at J; junction bases unmatched: 7. CDR1 and CDR2 (germline): SNHLY, FYNNEI. This CDR3 has 14 residues. DNA for the CDR3: TGTGCCAGCACTACAGGGGGCCTGATCACTGAAGCTTTCTTT. It is translated as CASTTGGLITEAFF.

This sequence joins TRBV7-9 and TRBJ1-3; TRBD1 matches at 10 bases. J lost 4 bases, V lost 5 bases, and 5 bases had no gene match. The CDR3 covers 15 residues. Germline V lookup: CDR1 SEHNR, CDR2 FQNEAQ (reference sequence). The CDR3 region is CASSLGQGDGNTIYF. The CDR3 DNA is TGTGCCAGCAGCCTTGGACAGGGGGACGGAAACACCATATATTTT.

The rearrangement links TRBV27 to TRBJ2-7, with 10 bases matching TRBD2. This CDR3 contains 15 residues. After removal of 6 bases from V and 2 bases from J, the junction contained 7 bases not matched to a gene. CDR1 is MNHEY, CDR2 SMNVEV, per germline (reference sequence). CDR3: CASRPTSGIPYEQYF. As DNA, the CDR3 is TGTGCCAGCAGACCTACTAGCGGGATCCCCTACGAGCAGTACTTC.

The chain employs TRBV5-1 and TRBJ2-4, with no clear D. The CDR3 covers 14 residues. Deletions cut 4 bases from V and 2 bases from J, with 10 bases between. The germline V gene has CDR1 SGHRS and CDR2 YFSETQ. For the CDR3, the DNA is TGCGCCAGCAGCCCAGGTTTGACCAAAAACATTCAGTACTTC. Translating gives CASSPGLTKNIQYF.

J is TRBJ2-3 and V is TRBV12-5, with TRBD2 matching over 9 bases. Germline V gene data show CDR1 as LGHNT and CDR2 as FRNRAP. V shed 1 base and J 4 bases; nucleotides not matched to a gene: 6. The CDR3 spans 16 residues. The DNA for the CDR3 is TGTGCTAGTGGTTTGGGACTAGCGGAGTCCCCAGATACGCAGTATTTT. Encoded protein: CASGLGLAESPDTQYF. Based on the CDR3 plus reference TRBV12-5 and TRBJ2-3, the full variable domain is DARVTQTPRHKVTEMGQEVTMRCQPILGHNTVFWYRQTMMQGLELLAYFRNRAPLDDSGMPKDRFSAEMPDATLATLKIQPSEPRDSAVYFCASGLGLAESPDTQYFGPGTRLTVL.

This chain joins TRBV5-1 and TRBJ1-1; 7 nucleotides align to TRBD1. This CDR3 region has 15 residues. V was pared by 3 bases and J by 5 bases, with 10 bases of the junction left unmatched. From germline, CDR1 is SGHRS and CDR2 YFSETQ. The CDR3 DNA is TGCGCCAGCAGCTCATTCTCGACAGGGAGGACTGAAGCTTTCTTT. It yields the protein CASSSFSTGRTEAFF.

The genes are TRBV28 and TRBJ2-1; TRBD2 aligns across 11 bases. This CDR3 comprises 15 residues. Per germline, CDR1 MDHEN and CDR2 SYDVKM. V shed 6 bases and J 4 bases; nucleotides not matched to a gene: 5. CDR3 amino acids: CASRTGLADYNEQFF. CDR3 bases: TGTGCCAGCAGAACGGGACTAGCGGATTACAATGAGCAGTTCTTC.

The rearrangement uses TRBV30 and TRBJ2-3; D call uncertain. Trimming removed 2 bases from V and 8 bases from J, with 14 bases in between. Germline V CDR1 and CDR2: GTSNPN, SVGIG (reference sequence). The CDR3 has 13 amino acids. The CDR3 here is CAWSTNSLGTQYF. CDR3 sequence (DNA): TGTGCCTGGAGTACTAACTCGTTAGGTACGCAGTATTTT.

This chain joins TRBV4-1 and TRBJ1-4, with a weak D call TRBD1 (6 bases). V lost 1 base, J lost 2 bases, and 11 bases lay in between. The CDR3 has 16 residues. From germline, CDR1 is MGHRA and CDR2 YSYEKL. The CDR3 is CASSQGERGTNEKLFF. CDR3 nucleotide sequence: TGCGCCAGCAGCCAAGGCGAAAGGGGGACTAATGAAAAACTGTTTTTT.

The chain employs TRBV18 and TRBJ2-7; 10 bases are shared with TRBD2. After removal of 1 base from V and 2 bases from J, the junction contained 20 bases not matched to a gene. This CDR3 spans 21 amino acids. The germline V gene encodes CDR1 KGHSH and CDR2 LQKENI. CDR3 in amino acids: CASSPLGPPGLAGVSTYEQYF. CDR3 sequence (DNA): TGTGCCAGCTCACCACTAGGACCCCCGGGTCTAGCGGGAGTATCCACCTACGAGCAGTACTTC.

The CDR3 coding sequence is TGTGCCAGCAGGCGGGTGGATACGCAGTATTTT. Translated, it gives CASRRVDTQYF. The V and J genes are TRBV12-3 or TRBV12-4 and TRBJ2-3; maybe TRBD2 (5 bases). V lost 6 bases to trimming and J lost 6 bases, with 7 bases between them. The CDR3 has 11 residues.

The CDR3 coding sequence is TGCGCCAGCAGCCTAGCGGGAGGAATGGAGACCCAGTACTTC. This codes for CASSLAGGMETQYF. The chain has TRBV5-1 and TRBJ2-5; TRBD2 matches at 11 bases. CDR1 SGHRS and CDR2 YFSETQ come from the germline V gene. Trimming removed 4 bases from V and 5 bases from J; junction bases left unmatched: 4. This CDR3 region has 14 residues.

The chain carries TRBV2 and TRBJ1-1; tentative D call: TRBD1 (5 bases). CDR3 length equals 16 residues. V lost 3 bases to trimming and J lost 5 bases, with 19 bases between them. The V gene's germline CDR1 is SNHLY and CDR2 FYNNEI. DNA of the CDR3: TGTGCCAGCAGTGACGGGACTTTTTTCTCCTCAACTGAAGCTTTCTTT. It yields the protein CASSDGTFFSSTEAFF.

The genes are TRBV19 and TRBJ1-5; no clear D. Germline loops: CDR1 LNHDA, CDR2 SQIVND (reference sequence). V was clipped by 1 base and J by 5 bases, with 9 bases between them. The CDR3 loop spans 14 amino acids. CDR3 DNA: TGTGCCAGTAGTATAGGAGGTTCGCATCAGCCCCAGCATTTT. It translates to CASSIGGSHQPQHF. The entire variable domain, with the rest obtained from reference TRBV19 and TRBJ1-5, is as follows: DGGITQSPKYLFRKEGQNVTLSCEQNLNHDAMYWYRQDPGQGLRLIYYSQIVNDFQKGDIAEGYSVSREKKESFPLTVTSAQKNPTAFYLCASSIGGSHQPQHFGDGTRLSIL.

The chain employs TRBV19 and TRBJ1-1, with 7 bases aligning to TRBD1. The germline V gene has CDR1 LNHDA and CDR2 SQIVND (reference sequence). The CDR3 is made up of 13 amino acids. With V trimmed by 10 bases and J by 4 bases, 9 bases remained unmatched. The CDR3 DNA follows: TGTGCCACCACACTACAGGGGAGCACTGAAGCTTTCTTT. Translating gives CATTLQGSTEAFF.

V gene TRBV9 combines with J gene TRBJ2-1; 11 bases line up with TRBD1. This CDR3 region has 15 residues. V shed 5 bases, J shed 5 bases, and the junction held 6 bases outside the gene matches. Germline loops: CDR1 SGDLS, CDR2 YYNGEE. The CDR3 nucleotides are TGTGCCAGCAGTGCCGGGACAGGGGGGGACAATGAGCAGTTCTTC. Encoded protein: CASSAGTGGDNEQFF.

This rearrangement joins TRBV29-1 to TRBJ2-1, with a weak D call TRBD2 (5 bases). The CDR3 is made up of 14 amino acids. Germline CDR1 SQVTM, CDR2 ANQGSEA. V was clipped by 4 bases and J by 7 bases, with 17 bases between them. The CDR3 DNA sequence: TGCAGCGTTGTAAAAGGGAGCCCTGTGAATGAGCAGTTCTTC. Translated: CSVVKGSPVNEQFF.